This T cell receptor (beta chain) is from a study of naive and memory T cell subsets. Regarding the study as a whole: In naive cells, over 90% of TCR sequences were seen only once. From naive to CM, EM and EMRA, diversity decreased and Gini increased.

Two oligonucleotides, mixed equimolar, formed the beta constant-region primer covering TRBC1 and TRBC2. Ligated cDNA was amplified by four rounds of PCR with nested alpha and beta constant-region primers and SP2. The cDNA 3' end received a ligated single-stranded oligonucleotide carrying the SP2 primer and a 12-nucleotide UMI. Using its own MiXCR run on the UMI-ligation and nested PCR reads, TCRdb lists one record per CDR3 protein. The sample yields roughly 130,000 distinct CDR3 sequences, 36% seen once. This CDR3 has 14 residues. J gave up 2 bases and V 5 bases, and 6 bases lay outside the gene matches. CDR1 is DFQATT and CDR2 is SNEGSKA in the germline V gene (reference sequence). This clonotype has a handful of counts. The antigen remains unidentified.

The TCR comes from a human donor in good health. V gene TRBV20-1 combines with J gene TRBJ1-5; 7 nucleotides line up with TRBD1. The sequencing sample was made of central memory CD4+ T cells from blood. CDR3 sequence (DNA): TGCAGTGCTCCACAGGGGTTGCGCAATCAGCCCCAGCATTTT. Its translation: CSAPQGLRNQPQHF.